The 10 T cell receptor beta chains below all came from one sample that was sequenced in a study of fetal regulatory T cell absence and autoimmunity. Profiling relied on immunoSEQ multiplex PCR, and the TCRdb table lists in-frame clones only, not all of them. The sample yields about 95,000 clones, approximately 79% seen once. The specimen was pancreas tissue. The receptors stem from a male donor with IPEX syndrome.

V gene TRBV6-1 combines with J gene TRBJ1-2; a possible D gene is TRBD1 (5 bases). V was clipped by 9 bases and J by 4 bases, with 15 bases between them. The CDR3 runs 13 residues. Germline V gives CDR1 MNHNS, CDR2 SASEGT. As DNA, the CDR3 is TGTGCCAGTTCGCCGGGACTTATCTATGGCTACACCTTC. Amino acids: CASSPGLIYGYTF.

This sequence joins TRBV19 and TRBJ2-3; the D gene is possibly TRBD2 (6 bases). The germline V gene has CDR1 LNHDA and CDR2 SQIVND (reference sequence). This CDR3 comprises 16 residues. Trimming cost V 5 bases and J 1 base, with 16 bases left between them. CDR3 protein: CASSPTRRGGTDTQYF. Here the CDR3 DNA reads TGTGCCAGTAGTCCTACTAGGCGCGGGGGCACAGATACGCAGTATTTT.

The chain employs TRBV4-1 and TRBJ2-3, with 8 positions matching TRBD2. Germline V gene lookup returns CDR1 MGHRA and CDR2 YSYEKL. V was pared by 0 bases and J by 5 bases, with 7 bases of the junction left unmatched. The CDR3 sequence is 16 residues long. CDR3: CASSQETGGPGDTQYF. The CDR3 bases are TGCGCCAGCAGCCAAGAGACGGGAGGGCCGGGAGATACGCAGTATTTT.

This clone was observed once. The chain couples TRBV5-1 to TRBJ2-1; the match to TRBD2 covers 12 bases. Germline CDR1 is SGHRS and CDR2 is YFSETQ. Trimming at V came to 1 base and at J to 4 bases, leaving 3 bases not matched to a gene. The CDR3 runs to 16 residues. CDR3: CASSLRLAGVYNEQFF. DNA of the CDR3: TGCGCCAGCAGCTTGAGACTAGCGGGAGTTTACAATGAGCAGTTCTTC.

V usage is TRBV5-8 and J usage is TRBJ2-3, with D possibly being TRBD1 or TRBD2 (5 bases each). The CDR3 spans 15 residues. CDR1 is SGHTS, CDR2 YDEGEE, per germline. Trimming removed 4 bases from V and 3 bases from J, with 15 bases in between. This chain's CDR3 is CASSAFGAGTDTQYF. The CDR3 nucleotides read TGTGCCAGCAGCGCCTTCGGGGCCGGTACAGATACGCAGTATTTT.

The chain links TRBV5-1 to TRBJ2-5, with D perhaps TRBD1 (6 bases). The V gene's germline CDR1 is SGHRS and CDR2 YFSETQ. CDR3 size: 13 residues. Between the trimmed V and J ends, which lost 6 bases and 8 bases, there was a span of 17 bases. This chain's CDR3 is CASILSKGETQYF. In DNA form, the CDR3 reads TGCGCCAGCATCCTCTCGAAGGGGGAAACCCAGTACTTC. Drawing the rest from reference TRBV5-1 and TRBJ2-5, the complete variable domain is KAGVTQTPRYLIKTRGQQVTLSCSPISGHRSVSWYQQTPGQGLQFLFEYFSETQRNKGNFPGRFSGRQFSNSRSEMNVSTLELGDSALYLCASILSKGETQYFGPGTRLLVL.

The J gene is TRBJ1-3, the V gene TRBV7-9, with TRBD1 matching over 11 bases. The CDR3 runs 15 residues. V was clipped by 7 bases and J by 2 bases; unmatched bases: 4. The germline gives CDR1 SEHNR, CDR2 FQNEAQ (reference sequence). CDR3 sequence reads: CASMDRGPTGNTIYF. In nucleotides, the CDR3 is TGTGCCAGCATGGACAGGGGGCCCACTGGAAACACCATATATTTT.

CDR3 residues: CASSLVGGGNTEAFF. The CDR3 DNA follows: TGTGCCAGCAGCTTAGTCGGGGGCGGGAACACTGAAGCTTTCTTT. The chain uses TRBV7-2 and TRBJ1-1, with D possibly being TRBD1 (6 bases). Germline loops: CDR1 SGHTA, CDR2 FQGNSA. This CDR3 comprises 15 residues. With 1 base removed from V and 1 base from J, the gap between germline ends came to 10 bases.

This chain joins TRBV6-6 and TRBJ2-7; 8 positions agree with TRBD2. V shed 2 bases and J 6 bases; nucleotides not matched to a gene: 3. Germline V gene lookup returns CDR1 MNHNY and CDR2 SVGAGI (reference sequence). CDR3 length equals 13 residues. DNA of the CDR3: TGTGCCAGCAGTTACAGGGCGGGAGGCGAGCAGTACTTC. Translated: CASSYRAGGEQYF.

The V call is TRBV7-6, the J call TRBJ2-7; D may be TRBD2 (6 bases). The germline gives CDR1 SGHVS, CDR2 FNYEAQ. The CDR3 has 14 residues. The V gene lost 8 bases and the J gene lost 3 bases, with 17 bases spanning the gap. The DNA for the CDR3 is TGTGCCAGCTCTCAGGTGGCTAGCGACTACGAGCAGTACTTC. It yields the protein CASSQVASDYEQYF.